These 19 T cell receptor beta chains share one sample of origin, sequenced in a study of blood T cell repertoires in COVID-19. The assay was immunoSEQ multiplex PCR, and TCRdb's table has in-frame clones only and misses some. The sample includes roughly 400,000 clones, roughly 89% of them seen just once. The source material was PBMCs or T cells enriched from blood (not recorded which). The receptors were gathered from a woman in her 30s who had recovered from COVID-19.

J is TRBJ2-5 and V is TRBV3-1 (or the pseudogene TRBV3-2), with a possible D match to TRBD2 (5 bases). The CDR3 covers 13 residues. CDR1 and CDR2 (germline): LGHDT, YNNKEL (reference sequence). Deletions cut 1 base from V and 7 bases from J, with 10 bases between. The CDR3 DNA follows: TGTGCCAGCAGCCAAGGGGAGACGGCGACCCAGTACTTC. This codes for CASSQGETATQYF.

This clone was detected only once. The chain has TRBV6-6 and TRBJ1-5, with TRBD1 matching over 10 bases. There are 14 residues in the CDR3. CDR1 is MNHNY and CDR2 is SVGAGI in the germline V gene (reference sequence). The junction had 1 base not matched to a gene; V was cut back by 0 bases and J by 8 bases. The CDR3: CASSYSTGGKPQHF. CDR3 sequence (DNA): TGTGCCAGCAGTTACTCGACAGGGGGCAAGCCCCAGCATTTT.

This chain joins TRBV7-2 and TRBJ1-2; D gene unclear. This CDR3 has 15 amino acids. The germline V gene encodes CDR1 SGHTA and CDR2 FQGNSA. The V and J ends lost 5 bases and 3 bases respectively, with 16 bases between them. The CDR3 DNA reads as TGTGCCAGCAGCCCCGGCCGGAGAGCGGACTATGGCTACACCTTC. This codes for CASSPGRRADYGYTF.

The chain employs TRBV27 and TRBJ1-2; the match to TRBD1 covers 9 bases. The germline gives CDR1 MNHEY, CDR2 SMNVEV (reference sequence). V was pared by 7 bases and J by 6 bases, with 15 bases of the junction left unmatched. The CDR3 has 16 amino acids. Here the CDR3 reads CASTPWAGQGLNGYTF. DNA of the CDR3: TGTGCCAGCACCCCATGGGCGGGACAGGGTCTTAATGGCTACACCTTC.

The chain employs TRBV19 and TRBJ1-5; 7 bases map to TRBD1. CDR3 length: 19 amino acids. Trimming took 6 bases from V and 0 from J; bases not matched to a gene: 17. From germline, CDR1 is LNHDA and CDR2 SQIVND (reference sequence). CDR3 protein: CASRPPLRGQPISNQPQHF. The CDR3 DNA sequence: TGTGCCAGTAGGCCTCCTCTAAGGGGACAGCCTATTAGCAATCAGCCCCAGCATTTT.

This clone was detected a few times. V and J are TRBV9 and TRBJ1-1, with TRBD1 matching over 9 bases. The CDR3 consists of 16 residues. The junction had 14 bases not matched to a gene; V was cut back by 4 bases and J by 7 bases. From germline, CDR1 is SGDLS and CDR2 YYNGEE. Here the CDR3 reads CASSSGDREGLDEAFF. CDR3 sequence (DNA): TGTGCCAGCAGCTCAGGGGACAGGGAAGGGCTCGATGAAGCTTTCTTT. The full variable domain, rest sourced from reference TRBV9 and TRBJ1-1, is DSGVTQTPKHLITATGQRVTLRCSPRSGDLSVYWYQQSLDQGLQFLIQYYNGEERAKGNILERFSAQQFPDLHSELNLSSLELGDSALYFCASSSGDREGLDEAFFGQGTRLTVV.

The chain recombines TRBV27 with TRBJ1-2, with 9 bases aligning to TRBD1. The CDR3 contains 15 residues. The germline CDR1 and CDR2 sequences are MNHEY and SMNVEV (reference sequence). Trimming took 4 bases from V and 6 from J; bases not matched to a gene: 9. CDR3 protein: CASSYTGTGIDGYTF. CDR3 nucleotides: TGTGCCAGCAGTTACACCGGGACAGGGATAGATGGCTACACCTTC.

V usage is TRBV7-9 and J usage is TRBJ2-1, with 14 nucleotides matching TRBD2. Trimming cost V 4 bases and J 8 bases; bases outside gene matches: 13. The CDR3 spans 18 residues. Germline assignment: CDR1 SEHNR and CDR2 FQNEAQ (reference sequence). The CDR3 reads CASSSSKPGLAGVHEQFF. In DNA form, the CDR3 reads TGTGCCAGCAGCTCCTCGAAACCGGGACTAGCGGGAGTACATGAGCAGTTCTTC.

The rearrangement uses TRBV29-1 and TRBJ1-4; possible D gene TRBD1, 6 bases. V was shortened by 4 bases and J by 5 bases, with 14 bases between the two germline ends. CDR3 length: 14 residues. From germline, CDR1 is SQVTM and CDR2 ANQGSEA. The CDR3 DNA follows: TGCAGCGTTGGTAAAGGGGGGGGGAATGAAAAACTGTTTTTT. Its translation is CSVGKGGGNEKLFF. The complete variable domain, with remaining parts taken from reference TRBV29-1 and TRBJ1-4, reads SAVISQKPSRDICQRGTSLTIQCQVDSQVTMMFWYRQQPGQSLTLIATANQGSEATYESGFVIDKFPISRPNLTFSTLTVSNMSPEDSSIYLCSVGKGGGNEKLFFGSGTQLSVL.

The CDR3, as DNA: TGTGCCACCAGCGTTACGAACACCGGGGAGCTGTTTTTT. Translating it yields CATSVTNTGELFF. The rearrangement joins TRBV24-1 to TRBJ2-2; D gene unclear. The CDR3 extends over 13 amino acids. The germline gives CDR1 KGHDR, CDR2 SFDVKD. V was clipped by 7 bases and J by 0 bases, with 5 bases between them.

V and J are TRBV6-6 and TRBJ1-5; D is unresolved. This CDR3 has 12 amino acids. In germline, CDR1 is MNHNY, CDR2 SVGAGI (reference sequence). V was cut by 2 bases and J by 7 bases, with 6 bases left in between. The CDR3 reads CASSYGLQPQHF. The CDR3 DNA follows: TGTGCCAGCAGTTACGGCCTCCAGCCCCAGCATTTT.

This clone was observed a few times. This rearrangement joins TRBV14 to TRBJ1-1, with D tentatively TRBD1 (5 bases). V was trimmed by 1 base and J by 5 bases, leaving 14 bases between them. From germline, CDR1 is SGHDN and CDR2 FVKESK. The CDR3 runs 15 residues. For the CDR3, the DNA is TGTGCCAGCAGCCAAGGAAGGGGCTATTGGACTGAAGCTTTCTTT. This encodes CASSQGRGYWTEAFF. The full variable domain, its missing parts supplied by reference TRBV14 and TRBJ1-1, is EAGVTQFPSHSVIEKGQTVTLRCDPISGHDNLYWYRRVMGKEIKFLLHFVKESKQDESGMPNNRFLAERTGGTYSTLKVQPAELEDSGVYFCASSQGRGYWTEAFFGQGTRLTVV.

The chain combines TRBV27 with TRBJ1-1; D is unresolved. Trimming took 4 bases from V and 1 from J, leaving 10 bases between them. Germline V gene sequence: CDR1 MNHEY, CDR2 SMNVEV (reference sequence). The CDR3 runs 14 residues. As DNA, the CDR3 is TGTGCCAGCAGTTCCTTGGGAGGGAACACTGAAGCTTTCTTT. Translated: CASSSLGGNTEAFF.

The chain recombines TRBV30 with TRBJ2-5, with D possibly being TRBD2 (5 bases). The CDR3 totals 15 residues. The V gene's germline CDR1 is GTSNPN and CDR2 SVGIG (reference sequence). The germline V and J ends were trimmed by 5 bases and 2 bases, with 18 bases remaining between them. The CDR3 loop is CAWGRSGKGQETQYF. The CDR3 nucleotides are TGTGCCTGGGGTAGGTCCGGGAAAGGACAAGAGACCCAGTACTTC. The full variable domain, rest sourced from reference TRBV30 and TRBJ2-5, is SQTIHQWPATLVQPVGSPLSLECTVEGTSNPNLYWYRQAAGRGLQLLFYSVGIGQISSEVPQNLSASRPQDRQFILSSKKLLLSDSGFYLCAWGRSGKGQETQYFGPGTRLLVL.

The chain carries TRBV19 and TRBJ2-2; 10 nucleotides align to TRBD1. Trimming at V came to 6 bases and at J to 6 bases, leaving 4 bases not matched to a gene. CDR3 length: 14 amino acids. Germline loops: CDR1 LNHDA, CDR2 SQIVND (reference sequence). The CDR3 bases are TGTGCCAGTAGAGACAGGGGGCGGGCCGGGGAGCTGTTTTTT. The encoded protein is CASRDRGRAGELFF. The variable domain in full, with the rest retrieved from reference TRBV19 and TRBJ2-2, is DGGITQSPKYLFRKEGQNVTLSCEQNLNHDAMYWYRQDPGQGLRLIYYSQIVNDFQKGDIAEGYSVSREKKESFPLTVTSAQKNPTAFYLCASRDRGRAGELFFGEGSRLTVL.

The chain recombines TRBV7-3 with TRBJ1-2, with 8 positions matching TRBD1. J gave up 8 bases and V 5 bases, and 7 bases lay outside the gene matches. Germline lookup yields CDR1 SGHTA and CDR2 FQGTGA. The CDR3 covers 13 residues. For the CDR3, the DNA is TGTGCCAGCAGCGGACAGGGTTCTAAGGGCTACACCTTC. It is translated as CASSGQGSKGYTF.

CDR3 amino acids: CASGLPRPGIVGYEQYF. As DNA, the CDR3 is TGTGCTAGTGGCCTCCCCCGTCCGGGGATAGTAGGCTACGAGCAGTACTTC. V gene TRBV12-5 combines with J gene TRBJ2-7; perhaps TRBD2 as D (5 bases). CDR3 length: 17 amino acids. Trimming removed 6 bases from V and 3 bases from J, with 24 bases in between. Germline V gives CDR1 LGHNT, CDR2 FRNRAP.

This chain uses TRBV7-9 with TRBJ2-2; unclear D gene. There are 14 residues in the CDR3. Germline CDR1 is SEHNR and CDR2 is FQNEAQ (reference sequence). V lost 2 bases to trimming and J lost 4 bases, with 8 bases between them. For the CDR3, the DNA is TGTGCCAGCAGCTTACTCCGAGGCACCGGGGAGCTGTTTTTT. It codes for CASSLLRGTGELFF.

About this clone itself: This CDR3 is also generated by other DNA sequences in the sample. The V gene is TRBV9, the J gene TRBJ1-5, with D hard to call. V lost 0 bases and J 0 bases, leaving 7 bases between the germline ends. Germline V gives CDR1 SGDLS, CDR2 YYNGEE. The CDR3 loop spans 15 amino acids. CDR3 region: CASSVEGVSNQPQHF. CDR3 bases: TGTGCCAGCAGCGTAGAGGGAGTTAGCAATCAGCCCCAGCATTTT.